The 23 T cell receptor beta chains below come from one sample, sequenced in a study of OX40 agonist ivuxolimab in advanced cancers. The assay was immunoSEQ multiplex PCR, and TCRdb's table has in-frame clones only and misses some. Of fewer than 60,000 clones in the sample, approximately 79% are singletons; the top ten hold under 4.5%. The sequencing here drew on CD4+ or CD8+ T cells sorted from blood, taken in a trial of the OX40 agonist ivuxolimab. The receptors come from an adult with an advanced solid tumor such as melanoma, head and neck, liver or kidney cancer.

In its sample, this clone was seen a few times. This chain uses TRBV9 with TRBJ1-1; the D gene is possibly TRBD1 (5 bases). The CDR3 has 15 amino acids. Germline CDR1 is SGDLS and CDR2 is YYNGEE. Trimming shortened V by 2 bases and J by 1 base, and 12 bases separated the two germline ends. CDR3 amino acids: CASSVEGLGNTEAFF. The CDR3 nucleotides are TGTGCCAGCAGCGTCGAGGGGCTCGGGAACACTGAAGCTTTCTTT.

The V call is TRBV18, the J call TRBJ1-6, with D perhaps matching TRBD1 (5 bases). This CDR3 has 15 residues. The germline CDR1 and CDR2 sequences are KGHSH and LQKENI. Trimming removed 5 bases from V and 6 bases from J, with 14 bases in between. The CDR3 nucleotides read TGTGCCAGCTCAGAGATGGGACGGTTTAATTCACCCCTCCACTTT. Residues: CASSEMGRFNSPLHF.

Only a few counts were recorded for this clone. The chain carries TRBV27 and TRBJ1-6; TRBD1 aligns across 10 bases. The CDR3 is 15 residues long. Germline V CDR1 and CDR2: MNHEY, SMNVEV (reference sequence). The ends lost 5 bases at V and 11 bases at J; junction bases unmatched: 9. CDR3 protein: CASSPFRDRGAPLHF. The CDR3 DNA reads TGTGCCAGCAGTCCCTTCCGGGACAGGGGAGCACCCCTCCACTTT.

The chain has TRBV27 and TRBJ2-1, with D maybe TRBD2 (5 bases). This CDR3 is built from 15 residues. The V gene lost 3 bases and the J gene lost 4 bases, with 13 bases spanning the gap. The germline V gene has CDR1 MNHEY and CDR2 SMNVEV (reference sequence). This CDR3 reads CASSFGGSLYNEQFF. In DNA, the CDR3 is TGTGCCAGCAGTTTTGGTGGGAGCCTATACAATGAGCAGTTCTTC.

The genes are TRBV2 and TRBJ2-2; unclear D gene. V dropped 4 bases and J dropped 5 bases, with 11 bases sitting between them. The CDR3 totals 14 residues. CDR1 and CDR2 (germline): SNHLY, FYNNEI. The CDR3 spells CASSVWVVTGELFF. The DNA for the CDR3 is TGTGCCAGCAGTGTATGGGTAGTGACCGGGGAGCTGTTTTTT.

The rearrangement joins TRBV28 to TRBJ1-5; D uncertain. CDR3 length: 12 residues. Trimming took 1 base from V and 6 from J, leaving 4 bases between them. From germline, CDR1 is MDHEN and CDR2 SYDVKM. CDR3 nucleotides: TGTGCCAGCAGTTTATTGGTTCAGCCCCAGCATTTT. Protein product: CASSLLVQPQHF.

The CDR3 is CASSYKVDHEQYF. The CDR3 nucleotides read TGTGCCAGCAGTTACAAAGTTGACCACGAGCAGTACTTC. This chain links TRBV6-5 with TRBJ2-7; D uncertain. Germline lookup yields CDR1 MNHEY and CDR2 SVGAGI. The ends were cut back, 2 bases at V and 5 bases at J, with 10 bases in the middle. CDR3 size: 13 residues.

This chain joins TRBV18 and TRBJ2-2; 8 nucleotides agree with TRBD1. The CDR3 is made up of 15 amino acids. From germline, CDR1 is KGHSH and CDR2 LQKENI. J was trimmed by 7 bases and V by 2 bases; bases with no gene match: 6. CDR3 region: CASSPNDRGNGELFF. The DNA of the CDR3 is TGTGCCAGCTCACCAAATGACAGGGGAAACGGGGAGCTGTTTTTT.

The V and J genes are TRBV15 and TRBJ2-4; a possible D gene is TRBD2 (5 bases). V was pared by 3 bases and J by 2 bases, with 11 bases between. Germline V gene sequence: CDR1 LNHNV, CDR2 YYDKDF (reference sequence). The CDR3 totals 15 residues. The chain's CDR3 is CATSSSAGTKNIQYF. Here the CDR3 DNA reads TGTGCCACCAGCAGTTCGGCCGGGACCAAAAACATTCAGTACTTC.

The J gene is TRBJ1-3, the V gene TRBV5-1, with TRBD1 as a possible D gene (5 bases). Trimming pared 0 bases from V and 3 bases from J, leaving 16 bases between. The V gene's germline CDR1 is SGHRS and CDR2 YFSETQ. This CDR3 contains 17 residues. CDR3 nucleotides: TGCGCCAGCAGCTTGGGGTTAGGGGCAAATTTTGGAAACACCATATATTTT. Its protein product is CASSLGLGANFGNTIYF.

The chain carries TRBV7-2 and TRBJ1-1; D is undetermined. The V end lost 5 bases, the J end lost 6 bases, and 22 bases lay between the germline ends. Per the germline V gene, CDR1 is SGHTA and CDR2 is FQGNSA. CDR3 length: 16 residues. CDR3 residues: CASSPSGKNKFSEAFF. CDR3 nucleotide sequence: TGTGCCAGCAGCCCTTCGGGGAAGAATAAGTTTTCTGAAGCTTTCTTT. The whole variable domain, filled in from reference TRBV7-2 and TRBJ1-1, reads GAGVSQSPSNKVTEKGKDVELRCDPISGHTALYWYRQSLGQGLEFLIYFQGNSAPDKSGLPSDRFSAERTGGSVSTLTIQRTQQEDSAVYLCASSPSGKNKFSEAFFGQGTRLTVV.

Only one count was recorded for this clone. This chain connects TRBV7-9 to TRBJ1-2; the match to TRBD1 covers 8 bases. CDR1 SEHNR and CDR2 FQNEAQ come from the germline V gene (reference sequence). The CDR3 consists of 13 residues. After removal of 3 bases from V and 3 bases from J, the junction contained 0 bases not matched to a gene. CDR3 in DNA: TGTGCCAGCAGCTTGGACAGGGACTATGGCTACACCTTC. This sequence encodes CASSLDRDYGYTF.

The chain carries TRBV11-2 and TRBJ2-7; 7 bases match TRBD1. The CDR3 contains 16 residues. Germline-derived CDR1 and CDR2 are SGHAT and FQNNGV. V trimming: 0 bases; J trimming: 3 bases; junction bases outside the gene matches: 8. For the CDR3, the DNA is TGTGCCAGCAGCTTAGAGTGGGCAGGGGGTGTCTACGAGCAGTACTTC. As protein: CASSLEWAGGVYEQYF.

The CDR3 loop is CASSESIFLSSRNTEAFF. Here the CDR3 DNA reads TGCGCCAGCAGTGAGTCGATATTCCTGAGTTCAAGGAACACTGAAGCTTTCTTT. The chain uses TRBV10-1 and TRBJ1-1, with unresolved D. CDR3 length equals 18 residues. V was trimmed by 0 bases and J by 1 base, leaving 18 bases between them. Per germline, CDR1 WNHNN and CDR2 SYGVQD (reference sequence).

The gene calls are TRBV14 and TRBJ2-2; TRBD1 aligns across 7 bases. Germline trimming cut 1 base from V and 5 bases from J; bases unmatched to any gene: 4. The CDR3 is made up of 15 amino acids. Per the germline V gene, CDR1 is SGHDN and CDR2 is FVKESK. The CDR3 DNA follows: TGTGCCAGCAGCCAAGTTCCGACAGGGACCGGGGAGCTGTTTTTT. It translates to CASSQVPTGTGELFF. The full variable domain, completed using reference TRBV14 and TRBJ2-2, is EAGVTQFPSHSVIEKGQTVTLRCDPISGHDNLYWYRRVMGKEIKFLLHFVKESKQDESGMPNNRFLAERTGGTYSTLKVQPAELEDSGVYFCASSQVPTGTGELFFGEGSRLTVL.

The chain is built from TRBV5-5 and TRBJ1-1; the D is unclear. The germline gives CDR1 SGHKS, CDR2 YYEKEE (reference sequence). The CDR3 sequence is 15 residues long. Trimming pared 0 bases from V and 1 base from J, leaving 10 bases between. The CDR3 region has the DNA TGTGCCAGCAGCTTGGGAATAGGAACGAACACTGAAGCTTTCTTT. Protein product: CASSLGIGTNTEAFF.

The chain couples TRBV28 to TRBJ1-5, with D tentatively TRBD1 (5 bases). The germline V and J ends were trimmed by 8 bases and 5 bases, with 25 bases remaining between them. Germline V gene sequence: CDR1 MDHEN, CDR2 SYDVKM. The CDR3 covers 17 residues. This CDR3 reads CASRAPNTGVRDQPQHF. The CDR3 DNA reads TGTGCCAGCCGTGCCCCTAATACGGGGGTCCGGGATCAGCCCCAGCATTTT.

The V call is TRBV7-9, the J call TRBJ2-7; D is possibly TRBD1 or TRBD2 (5 bases each). This CDR3 region has 13 residues. Germline lookup yields CDR1 SEHNR and CDR2 FQNEAQ (reference sequence). V was trimmed by 5 bases and J by 2 bases, leaving 10 bases between them. The CDR3: CASSLQEAYEQYF. The CDR3 nucleotides read TGTGCCAGCAGCCTACAGGAGGCCTACGAGCAGTACTTC.

This sequence joins TRBV5-1 and TRBJ2-5; the match to TRBD1 covers 7 bases. The DNA end is a closer match to TRBJ2-7, so the J assignment may be wrong. The CDR3 runs to 14 residues. Germline CDR1 and CDR2: SGHRS and YFSETQ. CDR3: CASSSGQVGNEQYF. The CDR3 DNA reads TGCGCCAGCAGCTCAGGACAGGTTGGAAACGAGCAGTACTTC.

V and J are TRBV7-9 and TRBJ1-3; a weak D match, TRBD1 (5 bases). Germline V lookup: CDR1 SEHNR, CDR2 FQNEAQ (reference sequence). The CDR3 totals 14 residues. Trimming took 3 bases from V and 0 from J, leaving 6 bases between them. CDR3 coding DNA: TGTGCCAGCAGCTTGACAGTCTCTGGAAACACCATATATTTT. Its translation is CASSLTVSGNTIYF.

The V gene is TRBV6-1, the J gene TRBJ1-1; D is unclear. Germline-derived CDR1 and CDR2 are MNHNS and SASEGT. The CDR3 sequence is 11 residues long. The V and J ends lost 8 bases and 2 bases respectively, with 6 bases between them. In nucleotides, the CDR3 is TGTGCCAGCTTCTTAAACACTGAAGCTTTCTTT. Translation gives CASFLNTEAFF.

The rearrangement joins TRBV6-1 to TRBJ1-1; TRBD1 aligns across 9 bases. The CDR3 runs to 14 residues. From germline, CDR1 is MNHNS and CDR2 SASEGT. Trimming removed 6 bases from V and 1 base from J; junction bases left unmatched: 3. The CDR3, as DNA: TGTGCCAGCAGGCTACAGGGGGCGAACACTGAAGCTTTCTTT. It codes for CASRLQGANTEAFF.

The rearrangement links TRBV18 to TRBJ1-6, with no clear D. This CDR3 is 16 amino acids long. Germline V lookup: CDR1 KGHSH, CDR2 LQKENI. Trimming removed 4 bases at V and 0 bases at J, with 10 bases between. CDR3 sequence (DNA): TGTGCCAGCTCACGAGACTCGAGCTCCTATAATTCACCCCTCCACTTT. Translating it yields CASSRDSSSYNSPLHF.